This T cell receptor (beta chain) emerged from a study of CD8+CD57+ T cells in acquired aplastic anemia. Overall study: On average, sorted CD4+ and CD8+ cells gave 3.2 ug of DNA. Healthy donor sequencing depth: around 9.9 million CD4+, roughly 11 million CD8+ reads.

The J segment lost 5 bases and the V segment lost 2 bases, leaving 6 bases of the junction unmatched. In germline, CDR1 is SGHAT, CDR2 FQNNGV. The CDR3 contains 15 residues. Genomic DNA was employed as the template in profiling TCR beta VDJ and CDR3. TCRdb fed the reads into MiXCR, producing one record per CDR3 protein. Of about 220,000 distinct CDR3 sequences in the sample, 34% were seen once. In this sample, this clonotype turned up a few times. The V call is TRBV11-2, the J call TRBJ2-3, with 8 bases lining up with TRBD2. This sequence was found in a human donor in good health, serving as a control. The specimen sequenced was sorted CD4+, CD8+, or CD8+CD57+ T cells (not recorded which) from PBMCs. In DNA, the CDR3 is TGTGCCAGCAGCTTAAGCGGGGGCTGGGGAGATACGCAGTATTTT. Its protein product is CASSLSGGWGDTQYF.